The 17 T cell receptor beta chains below come from one sample, sequenced in a study of cytomegalovirus exposure and HLA in healthy donors. Use of 60 Vbeta and 13 Jbeta primers characterized the PCR. The table came from immunoSEQ multiplex PCR; TCRdb's copy has only in-frame clones and leaves some out. This sample carries 130,000 to 150,000 clones, about 75% of them seen once, and the ten largest clones take 3.5% to 5%. Sequencing was carried out using PBMCs. All receptors derive from a man younger than 35 in good health and CMV-seronegative.

The chain combines TRBV6-1 with TRBJ1-3; TRBD1 agrees at 8 bases. The CDR3 totals 16 residues. CDR1 and CDR2 from the germline V gene are MNHNS and SASEGT. The J segment lost 4 bases and the V segment lost 1 base, leaving 6 bases of the junction unmatched. The CDR3 region has the DNA TGTGCCAGCAGTGAAGTCCAGGGGGCGGGAGGAAACACCATATATTTT. Translation: CASSEVQGAGGNTIYF.

The gene calls are TRBV27 and TRBJ1-1; D may be TRBD1 (6 bases). Germline-derived CDR1 and CDR2 are MNHEY and SMNVEV (reference sequence). This CDR3 spans 13 amino acids. The V end lost 6 bases, the J end lost 4 bases, and 12 bases lay between the germline ends. The CDR3 loop is CASRGRGGTEAFF. The CDR3 nucleotides are TGTGCCAGCAGGGGGAGGGGGGGCACTGAAGCTTTCTTT.

The chain joins TRBV10-1 to TRBJ2-7; D unresolved. Germline V gene data show CDR1 as WNHNN and CDR2 as SYGVQD (reference sequence). Trimming removed 2 bases from V and 6 bases from J, with 17 bases in between. The CDR3 consists of 15 residues. The CDR3 spells CASSEDPGPMGEQYF. CDR3 bases: TGCGCCAGCAGTGAGGACCCGGGTCCTATGGGCGAGCAGTACTTC.

This clone turned up a few times. The rearrangement links TRBV6-5 to TRBJ2-6; D not resolved. V was trimmed by 6 bases and J by 0 bases, leaving 9 bases between them. CDR1 and CDR2 from the germline V gene are MNHEY and SVGAGI. The CDR3 is made up of 15 amino acids. For the CDR3, the DNA is TGTGCCAGCAGCCCGAGTAGCTCTGGGGCCAACGTCCTGACTTTC. Translation: CASSPSSSGANVLTF.

This clone was picked up a small number of times. The V and J genes are TRBV10-1 and TRBJ1-1; 9 bases match TRBD1. V shed 2 bases and J 3 bases; nucleotides not matched to a gene: 7. Germline CDR1 reads WNHNN; CDR2 reads SYGVQD (reference sequence). CDR3 size: 16 residues. CDR3 sequence reads: CASSEGTGPRDTEAFF. The CDR3 region has the DNA TGCGCCAGCAGTGAGGGGACAGGGCCAAGGGACACTGAAGCTTTCTTT.

The table lists this clone with a count of one. The CDR3 DNA sequence: TGTGCCAGTAGTGCGGGGAGGCCCCGGGAGGAAAAACTGTTTTTT. Translation: CASSAGRPREEKLFF. The chain has TRBV19 and TRBJ1-4; D not resolved. Deletions cut 5 bases from V and 8 bases from J, with 18 bases between. CDR3 size: 15 residues. CDR1 and CDR2 (germline): LNHDA, SQIVND (reference sequence).

This clone showed up just once. V gene TRBV7-3 combines with J gene TRBJ2-2; no clear D. The CDR3 runs to 14 residues. Germline CDR1 is SGHTA and CDR2 is FQGTGA. The V gene lost 0 bases and the J gene lost 5 bases, with 7 bases spanning the gap. CDR3 residues: CASSLTRLTGELFF. For the CDR3, the DNA is TGTGCCAGCAGCTTAACCCGTTTGACCGGGGAGCTGTTTTTT. Combining the CDR3 with reference TRBV7-3 and TRBJ2-2 gives the whole variable domain GAGVSQTPSNKVTEKGKYVELRCDPISGHTALYWYRQSLGQGPEFLIYFQGTGAADDSGLPNDRFFAVRPEGSVSTLKIQRTERGDSAVYLCASSLTRLTGELFFGEGSRLTVL.

This clone was found a few times. This chain joins TRBV11-3 and TRBJ2-3; 10 positions match TRBD2. This CDR3 spans 16 amino acids. Germline CDR1 SGHNT, CDR2 YENEEA. Unmatched junction bases numbered 5, after V lost 5 bases and J lost 0 bases. CDR3 coding DNA: TGTGCCAGCAGCCCCGGACTAGCGGCTAGCACAGATACGCAGTATTTT. This encodes CASSPGLAASTDTQYF.

This rearrangement joins TRBV28 to TRBJ1-5; D perhaps matches TRBD1 (6 bases). V was trimmed by 5 bases and J by 1 base, leaving 15 bases between them. In germline, CDR1 is MDHEN, CDR2 SYDVKM. The length of the CDR3 is 16 residues. CDR3 coding DNA: TGTGCCAGCAGTCCCTACGGACAGTCAAGCAATCAGCCCCAGCATTTT. It is translated as CASSPYGQSSNQPQHF.

This clone was recorded a few times. The rearrangement joins TRBV18 to TRBJ1-1; 8 positions agree with TRBD1. The V gene's germline CDR1 is KGHSH and CDR2 LQKENI. This CDR3 is 15 amino acids long. After removal of 3 bases from V and 1 base from J, the junction contained 4 bases not matched to a gene. CDR3 in amino acids: CASSPDGQGNTEAFF. Written as DNA, the CDR3 is TGTGCCAGCTCACCGGATGGACAGGGGAACACTGAAGCTTTCTTT.

This chain uses TRBV5-4 with TRBJ2-5; TRBD2 matches 15 bases. This CDR3 comprises 15 residues. Germline CDR1 SGHNT, CDR2 YYREEE (reference sequence). With V trimmed by 4 bases and J by 4 bases, 2 bases remained unmatched. The CDR3 nucleotides are TGTGCCAGCAGCCGGACTAGCGGGGGGGCAGAGACCCAGTACTTC. Its translation: CASSRTSGGAETQYF.

The chain links TRBV27 to TRBJ2-2, with D perhaps matching TRBD1 (6 bases). V gave up 4 bases and J gave up 4 bases, with 10 bases separating them. The germline gives CDR1 MNHEY, CDR2 SMNVEV (reference sequence). The CDR3 covers 14 residues. The CDR3 protein is CASSYRDPTGELFF. The CDR3 nucleotides are TGTGCCAGCAGTTACAGGGACCCCACCGGGGAGCTGTTTTTT.

The genes are TRBV5-1 and TRBJ1-2, with D maybe TRBD1 (5 bases). CDR1 SGHRS and CDR2 YFSETQ come from the germline V gene. The CDR3 runs to 14 residues. V was trimmed by 0 bases and J by 8 bases, leaving 14 bases between them. In nucleotides, the CDR3 is TGCGCCAGCAGCTTGGATGGGAGGGGTGAGGGCTACACCTTC. Amino acid sequence: CASSLDGRGEGYTF.

This chain joins TRBV9 and TRBJ2-1, with TRBD2 identical over 10 bases. This CDR3 has 19 residues. Unmatched junction bases numbered 17, after V lost 2 bases and J lost 6 bases. Germline V gene data show CDR1 as SGDLS and CDR2 as YYNGEE. CDR3 region: CASSVMPQSGTSVGNEQFF. CDR3 nucleotides: TGTGCCAGCAGCGTCATGCCTCAGTCCGGGACTAGCGTCGGCAATGAGCAGTTCTTC.

This clone occurred a few times. The chain uses TRBV6-5 and TRBJ2-5, with no clear D. The J call may be in error: the DNA end matches TRBJ2-7 better. Germline V gene data show CDR1 as MNHEY and CDR2 as SVGAGI. The CDR3 has 12 residues. Here the CDR3 reads CASSYSGLEQYF. The CDR3 DNA is TGTGCCAGCAGTTACTCGGGCCTCGAGCAGTACTTC.

CDR3 nucleotides: TGTGCCAGCAGGACCGGGACAGGGTACGCCGGGGAGCTGTTTTTT. It codes for CASRTGTGYAGELFF. This chain connects TRBV6-5 to TRBJ2-2; 9 bases are a match to TRBD1. The CDR3 is made up of 15 amino acids. V gave up 6 bases and J gave up 6 bases; unmatched junction bases: 8. Germline lookup yields CDR1 MNHEY and CDR2 SVGAGI.

The rearrangement uses TRBV14 and TRBJ2-5; a weak D match, TRBD1 (6 bases). Germline CDR1 is SGHDN and CDR2 is FVKESK. CDR3 length: 13 residues. V was clipped by 6 bases and J by 6 bases, with 14 bases between them. CDR3 in DNA: TGTGCCAGCAGTCTCCGACAGGTTCAGACCCAGTACTTC. It specifies CASSLRQVQTQYF.